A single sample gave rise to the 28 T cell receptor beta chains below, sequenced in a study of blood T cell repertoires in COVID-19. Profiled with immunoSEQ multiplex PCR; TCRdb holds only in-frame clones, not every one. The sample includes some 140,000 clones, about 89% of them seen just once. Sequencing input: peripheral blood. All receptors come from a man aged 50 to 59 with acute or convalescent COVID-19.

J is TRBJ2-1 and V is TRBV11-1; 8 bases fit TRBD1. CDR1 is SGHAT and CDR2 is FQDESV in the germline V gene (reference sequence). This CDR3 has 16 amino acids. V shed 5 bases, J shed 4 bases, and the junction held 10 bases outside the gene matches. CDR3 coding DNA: TGTGCCAGCAGCCAGCAGGGGGCACCAAATTACAATGAGCAGTTCTTC. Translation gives CASSQQGAPNYNEQFF.

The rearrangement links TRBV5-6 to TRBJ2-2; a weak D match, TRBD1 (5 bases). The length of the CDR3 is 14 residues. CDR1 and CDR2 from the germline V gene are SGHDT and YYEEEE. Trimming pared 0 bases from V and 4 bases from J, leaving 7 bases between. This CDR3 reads CASSLGGPTGELFF. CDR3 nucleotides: TGTGCCAGCAGCTTGGGGGGCCCCACCGGGGAGCTGTTTTTT.

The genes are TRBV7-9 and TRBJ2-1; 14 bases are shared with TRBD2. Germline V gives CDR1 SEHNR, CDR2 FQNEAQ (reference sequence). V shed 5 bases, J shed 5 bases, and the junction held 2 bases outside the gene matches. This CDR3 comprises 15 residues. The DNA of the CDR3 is TGTGCCAGCAGCCGGACTAGCGGGGGGCACAATGAGCAGTTCTTC. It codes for CASSRTSGGHNEQFF. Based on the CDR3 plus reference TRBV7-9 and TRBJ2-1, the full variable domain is DTGVSQNPRHKITKRGQNVTFRCDPISEHNRLYWYRQTLGQGPEFLTYFQNEAQLEKSRLLSDRFSAERPKGSFSTLEIQRTEQGDSAMYLCASSRTSGGHNEQFFGPGTRLTVL.

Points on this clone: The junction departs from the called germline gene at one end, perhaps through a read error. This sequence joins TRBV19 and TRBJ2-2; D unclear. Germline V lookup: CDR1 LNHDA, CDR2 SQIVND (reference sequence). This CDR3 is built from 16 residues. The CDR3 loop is CASSVASPPNAGELFF. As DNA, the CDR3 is TGTGCCAGTTCGGTTGCGAGCCCTCCGAACGCCGGGGAGCTGTTTTTT.

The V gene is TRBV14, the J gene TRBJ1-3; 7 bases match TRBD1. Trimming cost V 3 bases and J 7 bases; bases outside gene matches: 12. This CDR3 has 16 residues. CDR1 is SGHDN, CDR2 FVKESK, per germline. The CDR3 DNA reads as TGTGCCAGCAGCCAGTCTACAGGGGCCTCCAGGAACACCATATATTTT. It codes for CASSQSTGASRNTIYF.

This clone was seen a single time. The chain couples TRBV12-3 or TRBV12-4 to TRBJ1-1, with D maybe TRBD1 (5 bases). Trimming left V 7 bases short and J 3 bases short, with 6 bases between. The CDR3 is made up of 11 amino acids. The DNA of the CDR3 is TGTGCCAGCAAACAGGACACTGAAGCTTTCTTT. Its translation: CASKQDTEAFF.

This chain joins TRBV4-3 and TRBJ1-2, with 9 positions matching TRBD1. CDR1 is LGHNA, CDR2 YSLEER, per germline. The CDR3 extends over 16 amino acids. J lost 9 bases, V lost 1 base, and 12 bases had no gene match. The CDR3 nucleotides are TGCGCCAGCAGCCAAGGTCGGACCGGGACAGGGTCGAGCTACACCTTC. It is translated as CASSQGRTGTGSSYTF.

As DNA, the CDR3 is TGTGCCAGCAGCTCCTGGGACAGGAACACCGGGGAGCTGTTTTTT. This codes for CASSSWDRNTGELFF. The V and J genes are TRBV7-9 and TRBJ2-2, with 7 bases lining up with TRBD1. V lost 4 bases to trimming and J lost 1 base; unmatched junction nucleotides: 3. The germline CDR1 and CDR2 sequences are SEHNR and FQNEAQ (reference sequence). The CDR3 covers 15 residues.

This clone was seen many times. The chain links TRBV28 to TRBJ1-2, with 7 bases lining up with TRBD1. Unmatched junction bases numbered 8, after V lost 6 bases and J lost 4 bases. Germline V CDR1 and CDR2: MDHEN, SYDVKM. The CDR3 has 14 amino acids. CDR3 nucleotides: TGTGCCAGCAGCCCGATGGGACAGACCTATGGCTACACCTTC. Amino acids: CASSPMGQTYGYTF.

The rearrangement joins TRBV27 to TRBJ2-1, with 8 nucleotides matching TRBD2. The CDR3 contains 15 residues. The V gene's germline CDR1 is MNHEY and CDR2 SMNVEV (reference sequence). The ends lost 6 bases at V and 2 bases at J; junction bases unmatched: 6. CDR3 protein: CASSPSGGPYNEQFF. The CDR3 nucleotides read TGTGCCAGCAGCCCGAGCGGGGGTCCCTACAATGAGCAGTTCTTC.

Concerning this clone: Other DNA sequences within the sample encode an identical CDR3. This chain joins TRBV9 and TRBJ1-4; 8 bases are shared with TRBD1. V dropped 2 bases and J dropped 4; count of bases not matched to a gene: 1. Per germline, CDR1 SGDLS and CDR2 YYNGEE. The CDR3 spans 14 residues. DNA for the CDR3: TGTGCCAGCAGCGTCGACAGGGGTAATGAAAAACTGTTTTTT. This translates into CASSVDRGNEKLFF.

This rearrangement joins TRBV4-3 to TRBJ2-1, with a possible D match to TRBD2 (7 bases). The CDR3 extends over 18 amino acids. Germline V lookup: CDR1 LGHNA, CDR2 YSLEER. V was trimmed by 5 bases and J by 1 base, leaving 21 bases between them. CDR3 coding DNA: TGCGCCAGCAGCTCACAAGTTTCGGGGGGCCTTTCCTACAATGAGCAGTTCTTC. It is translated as CASSSQVSGGLSYNEQFF.

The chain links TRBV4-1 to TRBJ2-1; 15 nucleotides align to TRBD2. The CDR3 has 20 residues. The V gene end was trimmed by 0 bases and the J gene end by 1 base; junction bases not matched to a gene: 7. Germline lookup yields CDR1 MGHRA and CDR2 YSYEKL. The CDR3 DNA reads TGCGCCAGCAGCCAAGATCCCGGGACTAGCGGGAGGACGTCCTACAATGAGCAGTTCTTC. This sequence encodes CASSQDPGTSGRTSYNEQFF.

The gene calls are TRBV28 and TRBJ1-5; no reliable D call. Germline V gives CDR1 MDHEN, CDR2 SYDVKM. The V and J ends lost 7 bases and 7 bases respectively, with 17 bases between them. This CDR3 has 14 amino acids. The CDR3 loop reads CASTLPGLGQPQHF. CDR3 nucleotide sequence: TGTGCCAGCACCCTTCCGGGTTTAGGCCAGCCCCAGCATTTT.

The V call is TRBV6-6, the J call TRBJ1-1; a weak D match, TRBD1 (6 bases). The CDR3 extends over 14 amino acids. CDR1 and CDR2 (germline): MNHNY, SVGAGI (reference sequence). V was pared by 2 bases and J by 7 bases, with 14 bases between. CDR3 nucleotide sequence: TGTGCCAGCAGTTACGGCAGGGGACGGAGTGAAGCTTTCTTT. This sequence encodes CASSYGRGRSEAFF.

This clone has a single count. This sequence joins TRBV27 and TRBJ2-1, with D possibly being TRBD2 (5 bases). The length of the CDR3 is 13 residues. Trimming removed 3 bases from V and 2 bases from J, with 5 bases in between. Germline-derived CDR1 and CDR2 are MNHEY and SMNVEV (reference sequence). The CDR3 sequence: CASSFGTYNEQFF. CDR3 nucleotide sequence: TGTGCCAGCAGTTTCGGGACCTACAATGAGCAGTTCTTC.

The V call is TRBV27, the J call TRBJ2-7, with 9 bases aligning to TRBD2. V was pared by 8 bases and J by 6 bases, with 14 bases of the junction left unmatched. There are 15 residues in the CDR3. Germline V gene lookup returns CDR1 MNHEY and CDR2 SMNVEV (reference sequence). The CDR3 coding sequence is TGTGCCAGCTCAAACGGTCTAGCGGGAAGGTTCGAGCAGTACTTC. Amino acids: CASSNGLAGRFEQYF.

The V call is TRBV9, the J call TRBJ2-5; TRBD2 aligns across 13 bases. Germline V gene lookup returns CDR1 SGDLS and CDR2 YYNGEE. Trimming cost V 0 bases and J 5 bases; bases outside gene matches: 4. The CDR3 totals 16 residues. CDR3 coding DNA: TGTGCCAGCAGCGTAGAGGGACTAGCGGGGAGGGAGACCCAGTACTTC. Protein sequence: CASSVEGLAGRETQYF.

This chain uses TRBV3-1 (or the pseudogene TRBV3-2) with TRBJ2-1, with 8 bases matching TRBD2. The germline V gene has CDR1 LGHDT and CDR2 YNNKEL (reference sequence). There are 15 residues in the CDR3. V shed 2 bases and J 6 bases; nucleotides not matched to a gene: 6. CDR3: CASSQIPGGSNEQFF. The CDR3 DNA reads TGTGCCAGCAGCCAAATCCCGGGAGGGAGCAATGAGCAGTTCTTC.

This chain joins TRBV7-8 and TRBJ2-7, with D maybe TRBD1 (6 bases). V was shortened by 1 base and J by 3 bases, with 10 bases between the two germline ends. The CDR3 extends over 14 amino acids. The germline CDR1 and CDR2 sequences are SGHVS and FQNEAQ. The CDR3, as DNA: TGTGCCAGCAGCTTAGGCCTCAGGGGCTACGAGCAGTACTTC. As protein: CASSLGLRGYEQYF.

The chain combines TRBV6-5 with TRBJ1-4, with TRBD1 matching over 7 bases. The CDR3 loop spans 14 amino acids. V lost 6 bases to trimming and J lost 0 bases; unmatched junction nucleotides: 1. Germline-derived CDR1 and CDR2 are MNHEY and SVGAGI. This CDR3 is CASRQGPTNEKLFF. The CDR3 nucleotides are TGTGCCAGCAGACAGGGGCCAACTAATGAAAAACTGTTTTTT.

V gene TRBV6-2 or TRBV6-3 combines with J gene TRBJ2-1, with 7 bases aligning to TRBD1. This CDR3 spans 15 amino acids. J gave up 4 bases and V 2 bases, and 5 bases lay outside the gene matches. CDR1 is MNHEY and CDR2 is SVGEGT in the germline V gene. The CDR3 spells CASSYRQGGYNEQFF. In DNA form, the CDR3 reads TGTGCCAGCAGTTACCGACAGGGCGGGTACAATGAGCAGTTCTTC.

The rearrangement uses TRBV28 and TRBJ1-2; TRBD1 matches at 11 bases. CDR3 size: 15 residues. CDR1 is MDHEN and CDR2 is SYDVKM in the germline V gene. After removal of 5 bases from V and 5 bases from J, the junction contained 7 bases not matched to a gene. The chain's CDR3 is CASSLRGTGGYGYTF. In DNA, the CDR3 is TGTGCCAGCAGTCTCCGAGGGACAGGGGGGTATGGCTACACCTTC.

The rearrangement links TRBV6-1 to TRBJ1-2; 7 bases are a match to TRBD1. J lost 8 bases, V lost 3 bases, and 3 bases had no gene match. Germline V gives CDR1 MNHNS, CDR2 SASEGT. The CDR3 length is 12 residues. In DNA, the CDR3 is TGTGCCAGCAGTGAGTCGACAGGGGGCTACACCTTC. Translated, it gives CASSESTGGYTF.

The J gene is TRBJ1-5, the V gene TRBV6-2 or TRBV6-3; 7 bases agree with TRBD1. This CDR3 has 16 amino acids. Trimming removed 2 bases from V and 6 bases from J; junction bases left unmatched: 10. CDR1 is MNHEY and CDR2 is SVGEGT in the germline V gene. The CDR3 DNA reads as TGTGCCAGCAGTTACGCGACAGGGTCTATACGTCAGCCCCAGCATTTT. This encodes CASSYATGSIRQPQHF.

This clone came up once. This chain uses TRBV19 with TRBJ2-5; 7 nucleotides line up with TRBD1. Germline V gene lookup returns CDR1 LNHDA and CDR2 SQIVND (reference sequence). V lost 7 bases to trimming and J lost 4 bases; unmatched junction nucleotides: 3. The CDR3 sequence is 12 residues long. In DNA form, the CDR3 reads TGTGCCAGTACCCGGACAGGAGAGACCCAGTACTTC. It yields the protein CASTRTGETQYF.

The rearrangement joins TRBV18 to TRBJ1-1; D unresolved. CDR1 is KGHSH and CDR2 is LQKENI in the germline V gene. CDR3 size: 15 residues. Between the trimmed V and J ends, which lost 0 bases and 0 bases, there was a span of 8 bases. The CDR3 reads CASSPPPGMNTEAFF. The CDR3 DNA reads TGTGCCAGCTCACCACCGCCAGGCATGAACACTGAAGCTTTCTTT.

The CDR3, as DNA: TGCAGCGTTGAAGGTCTAGCGGGAGGGAGTTCCTACAATGAGCAGTTCTTC. It codes for CSVEGLAGGSSYNEQFF. J is TRBJ2-1 and V is TRBV29-1; 12 bases fit TRBD2. The CDR3 extends over 17 amino acids. The germline CDR1 and CDR2 sequences are SQVTM and ANQGSEA. After removal of 1 base from V and 1 base from J, the junction contained 5 bases not matched to a gene.